The 10 T cell receptor beta chains presented below share a single source sample, sequenced in a study of cytomegalovirus exposure and HLA in healthy donors. Vbeta (60) and Jbeta (13) primers were used in the PCR. The table came from immunoSEQ multiplex PCR; TCRdb's copy has only in-frame clones and leaves some out. This sample has more than 120,000 clones, with about four fifths found just once. Sample: PBMCs. These receptors all come from a woman aged 40 to 55 in good health and CMV-seropositive.

The V and J genes are TRBV10-3 and TRBJ2-5; possible D gene TRBD1, 6 bases. The J call may be mistaken, given a closer DNA end match to TRBJ2-7. The CDR3 is made up of 13 amino acids. CDR1 is ENHRY and CDR2 is SYGVKD in the germline V gene. CDR3 sequence reads: CAINNRDSYEQYF. The CDR3 nucleotides read TGTGCCATCAACAACAGGGATTCCTACGAGCAGTACTTC.

V is TRBV5-4 and J is TRBJ2-7; 7 positions match TRBD2. CDR1 and CDR2 from the germline V gene are SGHNT and YYREEE (reference sequence). The CDR3 extends over 15 amino acids. The V segment lost 1 base and the J segment 4 bases; nucleotides outside the gene matches: 8. CDR3 in DNA: TGTGCCAGCAGCTTGCCCCCCCCCGGGAGGTACGAGCAGTACTTC. This gives the protein CASSLPPPGRYEQYF.

The rearrangement links TRBV25-1 to TRBJ2-3; D possibly corresponds to TRBD1 (5 bases). This CDR3 contains 13 residues. Per the germline V gene, CDR1 is MGHDK and CDR2 is SYGVNS. Trimming took 9 bases from V and 4 from J, leaving 14 bases between them. CDR3 region: CASQGYEADTQYF. The DNA for the CDR3 is TGTGCCAGTCAGGGTTATGAGGCAGATACGCAGTATTTT.

The chain has TRBV19 and TRBJ2-3; the match to TRBD2 covers 8 bases. J was trimmed by 10 bases and V by 3 bases; bases with no gene match: 15. The CDR3 contains 16 residues. In germline, CDR1 is LNHDA, CDR2 SQIVND (reference sequence). CDR3 in amino acids: CASSIGAGTSESPQYF. CDR3 DNA sequence: TGTGCCAGTAGTATCGGAGCCGGGACTAGTGAGTCCCCGCAGTATTTT.

This clone came up once. The V gene is TRBV5-4, the J gene TRBJ1-1, with TRBD1 matching over 9 bases. This CDR3 is 16 amino acids long. Germline V CDR1 and CDR2: SGHNT, YYREEE (reference sequence). V shed 0 bases and J 0 bases; nucleotides not matched to a gene: 3. This CDR3 is CASSLEGQGMNTEAFF. In nucleotides, the CDR3 is TGTGCCAGCAGCTTGGAGGGACAGGGTATGAACACTGAAGCTTTCTTT.

This sequence joins TRBV11-1 and TRBJ2-3; D is perhaps TRBD2 (5 bases). Germline V CDR1 and CDR2: SGHAT, FQDESV (reference sequence). Trimming took 4 bases from V and 1 from J, leaving 6 bases between them. The CDR3 is 13 residues long. CDR3 sequence reads: CASSSGGTDTQYF. CDR3 sequence (DNA): TGTGCCAGCAGCTCCGGGGGCACAGATACGCAGTATTTT.

The V and J genes are TRBV7-2 and TRBJ1-1; tentatively, D is TRBD1 (5 bases). Per the germline V gene, CDR1 is SGHTA and CDR2 is FQGNSA. This CDR3 region has 15 residues. The V gene lost 4 bases and the J gene lost 4 bases, with 16 bases spanning the gap. CDR3 region: CASSWVGGMGTEAFF. CDR3 coding DNA: TGTGCCAGCAGCTGGGTGGGGGGAATGGGCACTGAAGCTTTCTTT. Together with reference TRBV7-2 and TRBJ1-1, the CDR3 gives the full variable domain: GAGVSQSPSNKVTEKGKDVELRCDPISGHTALYWYRQSLGQGLEFLIYFQGNSAPDKSGLPSDRFSAERTGGSVSTLTIQRTQQEDSAVYLCASSWVGGMGTEAFFGQGTRLTVV.

V is TRBV6-5 and J is TRBJ2-7; 8 nucleotides match TRBD2. Germline values: CDR1 MNHEY, CDR2 SVGAGI. V was pared by 3 bases and J by 3 bases, with 7 bases of the junction left unmatched. The CDR3 is made up of 15 amino acids. CDR3 protein: CASSYSPGGSYEQYF. The CDR3, as DNA: TGTGCCAGCAGTTATTCTCCGGGGGGGAGCTACGAGCAGTACTTC.

The rearrangement uses TRBV2 and TRBJ2-3, with 9 bases lining up with TRBD1. V shed 3 bases, J shed 6 bases, and the junction held 7 bases outside the gene matches. Germline V lookup: CDR1 SNHLY, CDR2 FYNNEI. The CDR3 length is 15 residues. The CDR3 spells CASSDEQGARDTQYF. The CDR3 bases are TGTGCCAGCAGTGACGAACAGGGGGCGAGGGATACGCAGTATTTT.

The chain is built from TRBV7-9 and TRBJ1-2, with TRBD1 as a possible D gene (5 bases). This CDR3 region has 13 residues. The germline V gene encodes CDR1 SEHNR and CDR2 FQNEAQ (reference sequence). V dropped 5 bases and J dropped 3 bases, with 10 bases sitting between them. As DNA, the CDR3 is TGTGCCAGCAGCGGGACTAGCTACTATGGCTACACCTTC. This gives the protein CASSGTSYYGYTF.